A single sample is the source of the 13 T cell receptor beta chains below, sequenced in a study of cytomegalovirus exposure and HLA in healthy donors. It was with 60 Vbeta and 13 Jbeta primers that the PCR ran. Some clones are missing from TCRdb's copy, which holds only in-frame ones; the method was immunoSEQ multiplex PCR. Of tens of thousands of clones in the sample, around 75% are singletons; the top ten hold about 53%. The material sequenced was PBMCs. The receptors come from a man in his fifties or sixties in good health and CMV-seropositive.

The chain uses TRBV30 and TRBJ1-2; 7 bases fit TRBD1. V shed 5 bases, J shed 4 bases, and the junction held 13 bases outside the gene matches. Germline CDR1 GTSNPN, CDR2 SVGIG (reference sequence). This CDR3 has 15 residues. The CDR3 nucleotides read TGTGCCTGGGGGGAGAGACACAGGGGCAGCTATGGCTACACCTTC. Residues: CAWGERHRGSYGYTF.

This clone has just a few counts. The rearrangement uses TRBV19 and TRBJ1-2; perhaps TRBD1 as D (5 bases). This CDR3 spans 15 amino acids. Germline V gene data show CDR1 as LNHDA and CDR2 as SQIVND (reference sequence). Trimming left V 5 bases short and J 1 base short, with 14 bases between. The CDR3 DNA reads as TGTGCCAGTAGTTCACAGGAAAATGGTAACTATGGCTACACCTTC. Translation gives CASSSQENGNYGYTF.

Turning to this clone: Different DNA sequences within this sample yield the same CDR3. The chain carries TRBV5-1 and TRBJ2-1; 8 bases fit TRBD1. The CDR3 totals 15 residues. J lost 9 bases, V lost 4 bases, and 12 bases had no gene match. From germline, CDR1 is SGHRS and CDR2 YFSETQ. In DNA, the CDR3 is TGCGCCAGCAGCCCCGGGACAGGAGGCCAGGGTGAGCAGTTCTTC. This gives the protein CASSPGTGGQGEQFF.

The chain has TRBV29-1 and TRBJ2-1; 11 bases map to TRBD2. J was trimmed by 4 bases and V by 1 base; bases with no gene match: 6. CDR1 is SQVTM and CDR2 is ANQGSEA in the germline V gene. The length of the CDR3 is 16 residues. CDR3 nucleotides: TGCAGCGTTGAAGGGGTAGCGGGGGGGCCGTACAATGAGCAGTTCTTC. Protein: CSVEGVAGGPYNEQFF.

In this sample, this clone turned up once. The CDR3 loop is CASSAGFSSNQPQHF. CDR3 sequence (DNA): TGTGCCAGCAGTGCGGGGTTCAGTAGCAATCAGCCCCAGCATTTT. V usage is TRBV6-5 and J usage is TRBJ1-5; D not certain. Germline-derived CDR1 and CDR2 are MNHEY and SVGAGI. V was trimmed by 5 bases and J by 0 bases, leaving 11 bases between them. CDR3 length: 15 amino acids.

Of note for this clone: At one of its ends the junction is not consistent with the germline gene, which may arise from a read error. This sequence joins TRBV7-9 and TRBJ2-1, with 7 bases lining up with TRBD2. Germline CDR1 reads SEHNR; CDR2 reads FQNEAQ (reference sequence). CDR3 length: 15 residues. CDR3 in DNA: TGTTCCAGCAGCTTAGGCCAGCGGGACGTCGATGAGCAGTTCTTC. The encoded protein is CSSSLGQRDVDEQFF. The whole variable domain, filled in from reference TRBV7-9 and TRBJ2-1, reads DTGVSQNPRHKITKRGQNVTFRCDPISEHNRLYWYRQTLGQGPEFLTYFQNEAQLEKSRLLSDRFSAERPKGSFSTLEIQRTEQGDSAMYLCSSSLGQRDVDEQFFGPGTRLTVL.

J is TRBJ2-7 and V is TRBV15; 9 bases are shared with TRBD1. The germline V gene encodes CDR1 LNHNV and CDR2 YYDKDF (reference sequence). Trimming removed 3 bases from V and 5 bases from J; junction bases left unmatched: 11. CDR3 length: 16 amino acids. CDR3 residues: CATSSGGTGNVDEQYF. CDR3 in DNA: TGTGCCACCAGCAGTGGGGGGACAGGGAATGTGGACGAGCAGTACTTC.

The rearrangement uses TRBV7-2 and TRBJ1-1; D unclear. The CDR3 loop spans 13 amino acids. The germline gives CDR1 SGHTA, CDR2 FQGNSA. Deletions cut 5 bases from V and 0 bases from J, with 7 bases between. This CDR3 is CASSLTLNTEAFF. Written as DNA, the CDR3 is TGTGCCAGCAGCCTTACACTGAACACTGAAGCTTTCTTT. The full variable domain, with the rest looked up from reference TRBV7-2 and TRBJ1-1, is GAGVSQSPSNKVTEKGKDVELRCDPISGHTALYWYRQSLGQGLEFLIYFQGNSAPDKSGLPSDRFSAERTGGSVSTLTIQRTQQEDSAVYLCASSLTLNTEAFFGQGTRLTVV.

The V and J genes are TRBV21-1 and TRBJ1-4; the table assigns TRBD1, which was not confirmed against the DNA. TRBV21-1 is marked as a pseudogene. The CDR3 contains 21 residues. The CDR3 bases are TGTGCCAGCAGCAAACCGAAGCTATCGACAGGCTTCAGGGGGTTTGATGAAAAACTGTTTTTT. Residues: CASSKPKLSTGFRGFDEKLFF.

In its sample, this clone is medium-sized. The same CDR3 arises from other DNA sequences in this sample as well. This chain joins TRBV7-9 and TRBJ2-1; D not certain. This CDR3 is built from 12 residues. The germline CDR1 and CDR2 sequences are SEHNR and FQNEAQ (reference sequence). Trimming took 4 bases from V and 6 from J, leaving 7 bases between them. The CDR3 protein is CASSSQINEQFF. CDR3 in DNA: TGTGCCAGCAGCTCCCAGATCAATGAGCAGTTCTTC.

Written as DNA, the CDR3 is TGTGCCAGCAGCTTACCACAGGGTTTGTCCTACAATGAGCAGTTCTTC. It specifies CASSLPQGLSYNEQFF. V usage is TRBV7-9 and J usage is TRBJ2-1, with D possibly TRBD1 on 6 matching bases. This CDR3 region has 16 residues. The V end was cut by 2 bases, the J end by 1 base, with 12 bases between. The germline V gene has CDR1 SEHNR and CDR2 FQNEAQ (reference sequence).

The chain combines TRBV19 with TRBJ1-3; no definite D call. CDR1 is LNHDA and CDR2 is SQIVND in the germline V gene (reference sequence). This CDR3 spans 15 amino acids. With 3 bases removed from V and 0 bases from J, the gap between germline ends came to 9 bases. The CDR3 region is CASSIDGSSGNTIYF. DNA of the CDR3: TGTGCCAGTAGTATCGACGGGAGCTCTGGAAACACCATATATTTT.

On this clone itself: Other nucleotide sequences from this sample produce the same CDR3. The chain recombines TRBV28 with TRBJ1-5; D is possibly TRBD1 (6 bases). The V and J ends lost 6 bases and 2 bases respectively, with 11 bases between them. Germline CDR1 is MDHEN and CDR2 is SYDVKM. The CDR3 totals 14 residues. The DNA for the CDR3 is TGTGCCAGCAGCCGGGACACCGGCAATCAGCCCCAGCATTTT. Translating it yields CASSRDTGNQPQHF.